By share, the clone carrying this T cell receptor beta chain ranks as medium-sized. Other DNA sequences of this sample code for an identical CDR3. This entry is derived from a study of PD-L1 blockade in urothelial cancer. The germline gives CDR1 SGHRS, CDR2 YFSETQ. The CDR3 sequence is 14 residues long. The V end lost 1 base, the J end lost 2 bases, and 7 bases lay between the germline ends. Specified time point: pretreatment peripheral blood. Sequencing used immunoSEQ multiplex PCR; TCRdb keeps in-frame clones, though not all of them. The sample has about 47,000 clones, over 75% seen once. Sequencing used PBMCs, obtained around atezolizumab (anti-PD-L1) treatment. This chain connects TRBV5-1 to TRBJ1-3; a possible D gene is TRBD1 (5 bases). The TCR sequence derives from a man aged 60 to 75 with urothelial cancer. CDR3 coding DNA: TGCGCCAGCAGCTTGTCAGGGACTGGAAACACCATATATTTT. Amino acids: CASSLSGTGNTIYF.